Shown below are 12 T cell receptor beta chains from a single sample sequenced in a study of OX40 agonist ivuxolimab in advanced cancers. Sequencing was performed with immunoSEQ multiplex PCR; in TCRdb, only in-frame clones are kept and a portion is missing. This table holds 35,000 to 40,000 clones, roughly 90% found once. Sequencing used CD4+ or CD8+ T cells sorted from blood, obtained in a trial of the OX40 agonist ivuxolimab. The receptors originated from an adult with an advanced solid tumor such as melanoma, head and neck, liver or kidney cancer.

This rearrangement joins TRBV5-4 to TRBJ2-1; 7 bases fit TRBD2. Per germline, CDR1 SGHNT and CDR2 YYREEE (reference sequence). This CDR3 has 15 residues. V shed 3 bases and J 2 bases; nucleotides not matched to a gene: 5. In nucleotides, the CDR3 is TGTGCCAGCAGCTCCTCGGGAGGTCCCTACAATGAGCAGTTCTTC. This codes for CASSSSGGPYNEQFF.

The V gene is TRBV7-9, the J gene TRBJ1-2; D gene uncertain. Germline loops: CDR1 SEHNR, CDR2 FQNEAQ (reference sequence). This CDR3 has 15 amino acids. Trimming took off 5 bases at V and 0 bases at J, with 13 bases between the two ends. The chain's CDR3 is CASSVDLAANYGYTF. CDR3 nucleotides: TGTGCCAGCAGCGTCGATTTGGCAGCTAACTATGGCTACACCTTC. Full variable domain (rest looked up from reference TRBV7-9 and TRBJ1-2): DTGVSQNPRHKITKRGQNVTFRCDPISEHNRLYWYRQTLGQGPEFLTYFQNEAQLEKSRLLSDRFSAERPKGSFSTLEIQRTEQGDSAMYLCASSVDLAANYGYTFGSGTRLTVV.

V and J are TRBV10-3 and TRBJ2-7, with D possibly called TRBD1 or TRBD2 (6 bases each). CDR3 length equals 13 residues. The V gene's germline CDR1 is ENHRY and CDR2 SYGVKD. V shed 8 bases and J shed 6 bases, with 17 bases lying between them. The CDR3 DNA reads as TGTGCCATCGGAGGGGGAGAGGGAGGCGAGCAGTACTTC. Translating gives CAIGGGEGGEQYF.

This chain uses TRBV11-2 with TRBJ2-2; D remains ambiguous. V lost 2 bases, J lost 6 bases, and 7 bases lay in between. CDR1 and CDR2 from the germline V gene are SGHAT and FQNNGV. The CDR3 runs to 13 residues. CDR3 residues: CASSLTASGELFF. In DNA, the CDR3 is TGTGCCAGCAGCTTAACGGCATCCGGGGAGCTGTTTTTT.

J is TRBJ2-2 and V is TRBV6-6, with D perhaps matching TRBD2 (5 bases). Looked up from germline, CDR1 is MNHNY and CDR2 is SVGAGI (reference sequence). V lost 7 bases, J lost 8 bases, and 17 bases lay in between. The CDR3 has 14 amino acids. For the CDR3, the DNA is TGTGCCAGCACCGAGGGAGACCTTCGTGGGGAGCTGTTTTTT. The encoded protein is CASTEGDLRGELFF.

The chain uses TRBV6-6 and TRBJ1-2; 7 nucleotides line up with TRBD1. Germline V gene data show CDR1 as MNHNY and CDR2 as SVGAGI (reference sequence). This CDR3 spans 14 amino acids. J gave up 4 bases and V 5 bases, and 7 bases lay outside the gene matches. Here the CDR3 reads CASSPGRGPYGYTF. The CDR3 DNA follows: TGTGCCAGCAGTCCGGGGAGGGGGCCCTATGGCTACACCTTC.

The chain links TRBV28 to TRBJ2-1; D may be TRBD2 (6 bases). The CDR3 consists of 15 residues. Deletions cut 4 bases from V and 7 bases from J, with 17 bases between. CDR1 and CDR2 from the germline V gene are MDHEN and SYDVKM. The CDR3 loop reads CASSYRESHQNEQFF. The CDR3 DNA reads as TGTGCCAGCAGTTACCGGGAGAGCCACCAGAATGAGCAGTTCTTC. Complete variable domain (other parts from reference TRBV28 and TRBJ2-1): DVKVTQSSRYLVKRTGEKVFLECVQDMDHENMFWYRQDPGLGLRLIYFSYDVKMKEKGDIPEGYSVSREKKERFSLILESASTNQTSMYLCASSYRESHQNEQFFGPGTRLTVL.

CDR3: CASSPGGRTNNEQFF. CDR3 nucleotides: TGTGCCAGCAGCCCGGGGGGGAGAACGAACAATGAGCAGTTCTTC. This chain uses TRBV9 with TRBJ2-1; 8 bases align to TRBD2. This CDR3 spans 15 amino acids. Trimming took 4 bases from V and 5 from J; bases not matched to a gene: 8. Germline V gene sequence: CDR1 SGDLS, CDR2 YYNGEE.

This chain uses TRBV10-2 with TRBJ2-5; tentatively, D is TRBD1 (6 bases). V was clipped by 7 bases and J by 2 bases, with 17 bases between them. The CDR3 has 15 amino acids. CDR1 WSHSY and CDR2 SAAADI come from the germline V gene. The CDR3 reads CASTGLGDRQETQYF. The DNA for the CDR3 is TGCGCCAGCACGGGGTTAGGCGACAGGCAAGAGACCCAGTACTTC.

The V call is TRBV5-6, the J call TRBJ2-3, with 7 bases that match TRBD1. Germline V gives CDR1 SGHDT, CDR2 YYEEEE. J lost 6 bases, V lost 0 bases, and 4 bases had no gene match. The CDR3 loop spans 14 amino acids. For the CDR3, the DNA is TGTGCCAGCAGCTTGGGGGTGACAGGGGATACGCAGTATTTT. Translation gives CASSLGVTGDTQYF.

Worth noting for this clone: A read error may account for a junction end that differs from germline. In DNA, the CDR3 is TGTGCCAGCAGTGGGGGGCAGGGGAACCCCGGGGAGCTGTTTTTT. Its translation: CASSGGQGNPGELFF. The rearrangement uses TRBV9 and TRBJ2-2, with D possibly called TRBD1 or TRBD2 (6 bases each). CDR3 length: 15 amino acids. Germline lookup yields CDR1 SGDLS and CDR2 YYNGEE.

The chain joins TRBV16 to TRBJ2-1; D may be TRBD2 (5 bases). This CDR3 contains 14 residues. Trimming cost V 4 bases and J 3 bases, with 10 bases left between them. CDR1 is KGHSY, CDR2 FQNENV, per germline. CDR3 in amino acids: CASSPWRSYNEQFF. The CDR3, as DNA: TGTGCCAGCAGCCCATGGAGGAGCTACAATGAGCAGTTCTTC.